One sample yielded the 30 T cell receptor beta chains listed below, sequenced in a study of cytomegalovirus exposure and HLA in healthy donors. Researchers ran the PCR with 60 Vbeta and 13 Jbeta primers. TCRdb keeps only in-frame clones here, not all; method: immunoSEQ multiplex PCR. Of about 190,000 clones in the sample, around 75% are singletons; the top ten hold more than 6%. The sample comprised PBMCs. The receptors here all came from a middle-aged man in good health and CMV-seropositive.

The V gene is TRBV4-3, the J gene TRBJ1-2; D is undetermined. The CDR3 loop spans 14 amino acids. Germline-derived CDR1 and CDR2 are LGHNA and YSLEER. V was trimmed by 1 base and J by 4 bases, leaving 10 bases between them. The CDR3: CASSQAVQAYGYTF. The CDR3 nucleotides read TGCGCCAGCAGCCAAGCCGTCCAGGCCTATGGCTACACCTTC.

The chain uses TRBV13 and TRBJ2-1; D not resolved. Trimming shortened V by 6 bases and J by 13 bases, and 13 bases separated the two germline ends. This CDR3 is built from 11 residues. Germline loops: CDR1 PRHDT, CDR2 FYEKMQ (reference sequence). The CDR3 loop is CASSYRVPQFF. Here the CDR3 DNA reads TGTGCCAGCAGTTACCGGGTCCCACAGTTCTTC.

The chain combines TRBV28 with TRBJ1-4, with 7 bases matching TRBD1. The ends lost 5 bases at V and 8 bases at J; junction bases unmatched: 8. The CDR3 has 14 residues. Germline assignment: CDR1 MDHEN and CDR2 SYDVKM. CDR3 in DNA: TGTGCCAGCAGTACGACAGGGTTTCGGGAAAAACTGTTTTTT. Amino acid sequence: CASSTTGFREKLFF. The variable domain in full, with the rest retrieved from reference TRBV28 and TRBJ1-4, is DVKVTQSSRYLVKRTGEKVFLECVQDMDHENMFWYRQDPGLGLRLIYFSYDVKMKEKGDIPEGYSVSREKKERFSLILESASTNQTSMYLCASSTTGFREKLFFGSGTQLSVL.

The V and J genes are TRBV4-2 and TRBJ2-7; possibly TRBD2 for D (5 bases). The CDR3 sequence is 17 residues long. Trimming removed 3 bases from V and 5 bases from J, with 23 bases in between. Germline V lookup: CDR1 LGHNA, CDR2 YNFKEQ. In DNA, the CDR3 is TGTGCCAGCAGCCAGCGGACGGGCGGAGGATCCCTGGACGAGCAGTACTTC. Protein product: CASSQRTGGGSLDEQYF.

The CDR3 region is CASSPHGLAGGETQYF. The CDR3 bases are TGTGCCAGCAGCCCTCATGGGCTAGCGGGGGGGGAGACCCAGTACTTC. The chain employs TRBV7-3 and TRBJ2-5; TRBD2 matches at 12 bases. Germline trimming cut 5 bases from V and 5 bases from J; bases unmatched to any gene: 9. Germline assignment: CDR1 SGHTA and CDR2 FQGTGA. The CDR3 consists of 16 residues.

The rearrangement joins TRBV28 to TRBJ2-5; TRBD2 agrees at 8 bases. TRBJ2-7 explains the end of the DNA better; the J call may be wrong. CDR1 is MDHEN and CDR2 is SYDVKM in the germline V gene. The CDR3 is 14 residues long. CDR3 coding DNA: TGTGCCAGCATTGGGGCGGGGGGAGCCTACGAGCAGTACTTC. Translating gives CASIGAGGAYEQYF.

This clone was seen a few times. This chain connects TRBV7-2 to TRBJ2-7, with a weak D call TRBD1 (5 bases). V lost 3 bases to trimming and J lost 3 bases, with 15 bases between them. The CDR3 totals 15 residues. Germline V gene data show CDR1 as SGHTA and CDR2 as FQGNSA. The CDR3: CASSLAQAQLYEQYF. CDR3 coding DNA: TGTGCCAGCAGCTTGGCACAGGCTCAACTCTACGAGCAGTACTTC. Supplemented by reference TRBV7-2 and TRBJ2-7, the full variable domain reads GAGVSQSPSNKVTEKGKDVELRCDPISGHTALYWYRQSLGQGLEFLIYFQGNSAPDKSGLPSDRFSAERTGGSVSTLTIQRTQQEDSAVYLCASSLAQAQLYEQYFGPGTRLTVT.

The J gene is TRBJ2-2, the V gene TRBV29-1; 11 bases agree with TRBD1. Trimming took 7 bases from V and 7 from J; bases not matched to a gene: 8. This CDR3 region has 14 residues. CDR1 and CDR2 from the germline V gene are SQVTM and ANQGSEA. The CDR3, as DNA: TGCAGCGCGGGACAGGGGGTAGTTGGCGGGGAGCTGTTTTTT. It yields the protein CSAGQGVVGGELFF.

This clone has only one observation. DNA for the CDR3: TGTGCCAGCAGCTCAGCGGTCCCTAGCGGGGGGGCCGCGACAGATACGCAGTATTTT. Protein: CASSSAVPSGGAATDTQYF. This chain joins TRBV7-8 and TRBJ2-3, with TRBD2 matching 12 bases. The CDR3 runs 19 residues. V shed 4 bases and J 3 bases; nucleotides not matched to a gene: 14. CDR1 SGHVS and CDR2 FQNEAQ come from the germline V gene.

This clone occurred a few times. The chain combines TRBV14 with TRBJ2-2, with unresolved D. The CDR3 extends over 13 amino acids. Germline CDR1 SGHDN, CDR2 FVKESK. With 2 bases removed from V and 3 bases from J, the gap between germline ends came to 4 bases. CDR3 DNA: TGTGCCAGCAGCCAACGTCACACCGGGGAGCTGTTTTTT. This codes for CASSQRHTGELFF.

This clone was seen only a few times. The chain recombines TRBV28 with TRBJ2-7; D is perhaps TRBD2 (6 bases). Germline V gives CDR1 MDHEN, CDR2 SYDVKM. The CDR3 length is 14 residues. The ends were cut back, 4 bases at V and 4 bases at J, with 14 bases in the middle. The CDR3 protein is CASSSVGREYEQYF. In DNA form, the CDR3 reads TGTGCCAGCAGTTCCGTGGGACGGGAGTACGAGCAGTACTTC.

This clone was recorded once. This chain uses TRBV7-6 with TRBJ1-2, with 12 bases aligning to TRBD1. V was pared by 5 bases and J by 5 bases, with 6 bases of the junction left unmatched. Germline V gene sequence: CDR1 SGHVS, CDR2 FNYEAQ. The CDR3 runs to 15 residues. CDR3 sequence (DNA): TGTGCCAGCAGCCGGGACAGGGGGCAACAGTATGGCTACACCTTC. Translation: CASSRDRGQQYGYTF.

The rearrangement uses TRBV5-4 and TRBJ2-1, with 11 bases that match TRBD2. The ends lost 4 bases at V and 9 bases at J; junction bases unmatched: 12. CDR1 and CDR2 from the germline V gene are SGHNT and YYREEE (reference sequence). This CDR3 is built from 16 residues. Here the CDR3 reads CASSPGGLAARGEQFF. DNA of the CDR3: TGTGCCAGCAGCCCGGGGGGACTAGCGGCCCGCGGTGAGCAGTTCTTC. Complete variable domain (other parts from reference TRBV5-4 and TRBJ2-1): ETGVTQSPTHLIKTRGQQVTLRCSSQSGHNTVSWYQQALGQGPQFIFQYYREEENGRGNFPPRFSGLQFPNYSSELNVNALELDDSALYLCASSPGGLAARGEQFFGPGTRLTVL.

This chain links TRBV7-2 with TRBJ1-1; D not resolved. Germline V CDR1 and CDR2: SGHTA, FQGNSA. The CDR3 length is 12 residues. Deletions cut 1 base from V and 4 bases from J, with 4 bases between. The CDR3 DNA is TGTGCCAGCAGCTTAGACTTCACTGAAGCTTTCTTT. Amino acid sequence: CASSLDFTEAFF.

V usage is TRBV9 and J usage is TRBJ2-2; TRBD1 matches at 7 bases. This CDR3 spans 15 amino acids. V lost 5 bases to trimming and J lost 4 bases; unmatched junction nucleotides: 8. Germline-derived CDR1 and CDR2 are SGDLS and YYNGEE. Here the CDR3 reads CASRASDRVTGELFF. CDR3 nucleotides: TGTGCCAGCAGAGCAAGCGACAGGGTCACCGGGGAGCTGTTTTTT. The complete variable domain, with remaining parts taken from reference TRBV9 and TRBJ2-2, reads DSGVTQTPKHLITATGQRVTLRCSPRSGDLSVYWYQQSLDQGLQFLIQYYNGEERAKGNILERFSAQQFPDLHSELNLSSLELGDSALYFCASRASDRVTGELFFGEGSRLTVL.

In its sample, this clone was seen a few times. The genes are TRBV7-2 and TRBJ1-5; the D is unclear. The CDR3 spans 15 residues. The V and J ends lost 1 base and 4 bases respectively, with 11 bases between them. Germline lookup yields CDR1 SGHTA and CDR2 FQGNSA. The CDR3 protein is CASSLGESGNQPQHF. The CDR3, as DNA: TGTGCCAGCAGCTTAGGAGAGTCGGGAAATCAGCCCCAGCATTTT.

This clone was recorded a few times. The V gene is TRBV30, the J gene TRBJ1-2; 8 nucleotides match TRBD1. CDR3 size: 13 residues. Germline CDR1 GTSNPN, CDR2 SVGIG (reference sequence). Trimming removed 0 bases from V and 6 bases from J; junction bases left unmatched: 3. The CDR3 DNA reads TGTGCCTGGAGTGTCAGGGGGCCCGATGGCTACACCTTC. It codes for CAWSVRGPDGYTF.

V and J are TRBV10-1 and TRBJ2-6; D ambiguous. Germline CDR1 reads WNHNN; CDR2 reads SYGVQD (reference sequence). The CDR3 spans 19 residues. V dropped 5 bases and J dropped 6 bases, with 26 bases sitting between them. The CDR3 protein is CASSKRLPSPPEVANVLTF. The CDR3 DNA is TGCGCCAGCAGTAAACGACTGCCTTCGCCGCCGGAAGTGGCCAACGTCCTGACTTTC.

The sample holds one count of this clone. The V gene is TRBV5-1, the J gene TRBJ2-5, with D uncertain. The CDR3 length is 14 residues. The ends were cut back, 0 bases at V and 0 bases at J, with 6 bases in the middle. The germline V gene encodes CDR1 SGHRS and CDR2 YFSETQ. The CDR3 DNA sequence: TGCGCCAGCAGCTTGGCTACGTACCAAGAGACCCAGTACTTC. Encoded protein: CASSLATYQETQYF.

The chain links TRBV9 to TRBJ2-1; D may be TRBD1 (5 bases). V dropped 3 bases and J dropped 4 bases, with 14 bases sitting between them. The germline CDR1 and CDR2 sequences are SGDLS and YYNGEE. The CDR3 spans 15 residues. The CDR3 loop is CASSAQVAVYNEQFF. The CDR3 DNA follows: TGTGCCAGCAGCGCACAGGTGGCCGTTTACAATGAGCAGTTCTTC.

This clone was seen only once. The chain recombines TRBV6-5 with TRBJ2-7; a weak D match, TRBD1 (6 bases). CDR1 MNHEY and CDR2 SVGAGI come from the germline V gene. The CDR3 length is 13 residues. The V gene lost 4 bases and the J gene lost 6 bases, with 13 bases spanning the gap. The CDR3 DNA reads as TGTGCCAGCAGTTCGCTACAGGGATCCGAGCAGTACTTC. Translated: CASSSLQGSEQYF.

The CDR3, as DNA: TGTGCCAGCAGCGTGGGAGGGCTAGAGGAGCAGTACTTC. Its protein product is CASSVGGLEEQYF. The rearrangement uses TRBV9 and TRBJ2-7; 7 positions agree with TRBD2. The V segment lost 2 bases and the J segment 7 bases; nucleotides outside the gene matches: 6. This CDR3 contains 13 residues. Germline lookup yields CDR1 SGDLS and CDR2 YYNGEE.

The rearrangement links TRBV11-1 to TRBJ1-2; D remains ambiguous. The CDR3 sequence is 11 residues long. Germline loops: CDR1 SGHAT, CDR2 FQDESV (reference sequence). Trimming removed 4 bases at V and 3 bases at J, with 3 bases between. The chain's CDR3 is CASSSDYGYTF. The CDR3 DNA reads as TGTGCCAGCAGCTCGGACTATGGCTACACCTTC.

This clone came up once. The chain links TRBV5-6 to TRBJ1-1; the match to TRBD1 covers 7 bases. This CDR3 comprises 15 residues. Germline loops: CDR1 SGHDT, CDR2 YYEEEE. J was trimmed by 6 bases and V by 0 bases; bases with no gene match: 8. Here the CDR3 DNA reads TGTGCCAGCAGCTTGGGCCACAGGGGATACTCTGAAGCTTTCTTT. Its protein is CASSLGHRGYSEAFF.

This clone was seen at least ten times. The genes are TRBV5-6 and TRBJ2-7, with D possibly TRBD2 on 7 matching bases. Trimming left V 0 bases short and J 6 bases short, with 19 bases between. The CDR3 spans 16 residues. Germline assignment: CDR1 SGHDT and CDR2 YYEEEE. The CDR3 here is CASSLASGGHLGEQYF. The CDR3 bases are TGTGCCAGCAGCTTGGCCTCGGGGGGACACCTAGGCGAGCAGTACTTC.

The gene calls are TRBV25-1 and TRBJ1-1; perhaps TRBD1 as D (5 bases). Trimming removed 7 bases from V and 1 base from J, with 16 bases in between. This CDR3 is built from 15 residues. The germline gives CDR1 MGHDK, CDR2 SYGVNS. The CDR3 region is CASTPWGGTNTEAFF. The CDR3 DNA follows: TGTGCCAGCACCCCATGGGGAGGGACGAACACTGAAGCTTTCTTT. Full variable domain (rest looked up from reference TRBV25-1 and TRBJ1-1): EADIYQTPRYLVIGTGKKITLECSQTMGHDKMYWYQQDPGMELHLIHYSYGVNSTEKGDLSSESTVSRIRTEHFPLTLESARPSHTSQYLCASTPWGGTNTEAFFGQGTRLTVV.

In this sample, this clone turned up a few times. V and J are TRBV5-6 and TRBJ2-2; 10 bases are shared with TRBD2. The CDR3 length is 18 residues. Germline values: CDR1 SGHDT, CDR2 YYEEEE. V dropped 4 bases and J dropped 7; count of bases not matched to a gene: 16. CDR3 protein: CASSPYFERGGQGGELFF. As DNA, the CDR3 is TGTGCCAGCAGCCCCTACTTTGAGCGGGGGGGCCAAGGCGGGGAGCTGTTTTTT. Filled out from reference TRBV5-6 and TRBJ2-2, the complete variable domain reads DAGVTQSPTHLIKTRGQQVTLRCSPKSGHDTVSWYQQALGQGPQFIFQYYEEEERQRGNFPDRFSGHQFPNYSSELNVNALLLGDSALYLCASSPYFERGGQGGELFFGEGSRLTVL.

The V call is TRBV28, the J call TRBJ2-5; 8 bases agree with TRBD1. CDR3 size: 13 residues. V was pared by 6 bases and J by 1 base, with 1 base of the junction left unmatched. Germline assignment: CDR1 MDHEN and CDR2 SYDVKM. The CDR3: CASRTGGQETQYF. The CDR3 coding sequence is TGTGCCAGCAGAACAGGGGGCCAAGAGACCCAGTACTTC. The full variable domain, rest sourced from reference TRBV28 and TRBJ2-5, is DVKVTQSSRYLVKRTGEKVFLECVQDMDHENMFWYRQDPGLGLRLIYFSYDVKMKEKGDIPEGYSVSREKKERFSLILESASTNQTSMYLCASRTGGQETQYFGPGTRLLVL.

Here the CDR3 DNA reads TGTGCCAGCAGAGGGGTGGAAGCTTTCTTT. Amino acid sequence: CASRGVEAFF. The gene calls are TRBV2 and TRBJ1-1, with D perhaps matching TRBD1 (5 bases). V lost 6 bases to trimming and J lost 8 bases, with 7 bases between them. The germline gives CDR1 SNHLY, CDR2 FYNNEI. The CDR3 spans 10 residues.

The table lists this clone with a count of one. The rearrangement links TRBV28 to TRBJ1-3; D gene ambiguous. This CDR3 has 17 amino acids. Germline CDR1 reads MDHEN; CDR2 reads SYDVKM. V lost 1 base and J 3 bases, leaving 16 bases between the germline ends. The CDR3 region has the DNA TGTGCCAGCAGTTTATATCCGTCTCACACGGGTGGAAACACCATATATTTT. The encoded protein is CASSLYPSHTGGNTIYF.